Presented here are 27 T cell receptor beta chains from one specimen sequenced in a study of OX40 agonist ivuxolimab in advanced cancers. Method: immunoSEQ multiplex PCR; TCRdb's copy keeps in-frame clones and lacks some. The sample includes tens of thousands of clones, over 60% of them seen just once. Material: CD4+ or CD8+ T cells sorted from blood, obtained in a trial of the OX40 agonist ivuxolimab. These receptors were obtained from an adult with an advanced solid tumor such as melanoma, head and neck, liver or kidney cancer.

This clone was detected only a few times. The chain employs TRBV19 and TRBJ1-5, with D uncertain. This CDR3 region has 15 residues. Germline V gene data show CDR1 as LNHDA and CDR2 as SQIVND (reference sequence). Trimming shortened V by 7 bases and J by 0 bases, and 13 bases separated the two germline ends. The CDR3 spells CASIPDGYSNQPQHF. In DNA form, the CDR3 reads TGTGCCAGTATTCCGGACGGGTATAGCAATCAGCCCCAGCATTTT.

The genes are TRBV29-1 and TRBJ1-5; no clear D. Germline V gives CDR1 SQVTM, CDR2 ANQGSEA. V gave up 4 bases and J gave up 7 bases, with 14 bases separating them. This CDR3 is 13 amino acids long. The chain's CDR3 is CSVGEGITQPQHF. For the CDR3, the DNA is TGCAGCGTTGGGGAAGGGATTACCCAGCCCCAGCATTTT.

The J gene is TRBJ1-1, the V gene TRBV19; D is undetermined. The CDR3 runs 10 residues. V was cut by 10 bases and J by 6 bases, with 9 bases left in between. CDR1 is LNHDA and CDR2 is SQIVND in the germline V gene (reference sequence). CDR3: CATHGAEAFF. CDR3 in DNA: TGTGCCACCCACGGGGCTGAAGCTTTCTTT.

The J gene is TRBJ2-1, the V gene TRBV7-9, with unresolved D. This CDR3 contains 15 residues. Germline-derived CDR1 and CDR2 are SEHNR and FQNEAQ (reference sequence). Trimming left V 5 bases short and J 8 bases short, with 19 bases between. As DNA, the CDR3 is TGTGCCAGCAGCGCCGTTTCGATTCTTGACGATGAGCAGTTCTTC. Protein product: CASSAVSILDDEQFF.

The V gene is TRBV5-5, the J gene TRBJ2-1, with D possibly matching TRBD1 (6 bases). In germline, CDR1 is SGHKS, CDR2 YYEKEE (reference sequence). This CDR3 region has 15 residues. Between the trimmed V and J ends, which lost 4 bases and 6 bases, there was a span of 17 bases. The CDR3 protein is CASSPNRVTSNEQFF. CDR3 bases: TGTGCCAGCAGCCCTAACAGGGTGACAAGCAATGAGCAGTTCTTC.

The chain employs TRBV7-2 and TRBJ2-6; D possibly uses TRBD1 or TRBD2 (5 bases each). The CDR3 consists of 18 residues. CDR1 and CDR2 (germline): SGHTA, FQGNSA. V was shortened by 2 bases and J by 0 bases, with 14 bases between the two germline ends. CDR3: CASSLPRDLDSGANVLTF. Written as DNA, the CDR3 is TGTGCCAGCAGCTTACCCCGGGACCTAGACTCTGGGGCCAACGTCCTGACTTTC.

For the CDR3, the DNA is TGTGCCAGCAGCGCACCCGGTGGGCCCCAGCATTTT. It specifies CASSAPGGPQHF. V and J are TRBV7-8 and TRBJ1-5; D is ambiguous. The CDR3 is 12 amino acids. Germline V gives CDR1 SGHVS, CDR2 FQNEAQ. Deletions cut 5 bases from V and 9 bases from J, with 11 bases between.

This clone was seen a single time. The junction does not match germline at one end; this may be a read error. J is TRBJ2-5 and V is TRBV7-9, with 8 bases that match TRBD2. The CDR3 totals 14 residues. The germline CDR1 and CDR2 sequences are SEHNR and FQNEAQ (reference sequence). The CDR3 loop reads CASSLRTSWETQYF. CDR3 bases: TGTGCTAGCAGCTTACGGACTAGCTGGGAGACCCAGTACTTC.

The rearrangement uses TRBV5-8 and TRBJ1-1, with a tentative D call TRBD1 (5 bases). CDR3 size: 14 residues. The germline V gene encodes CDR1 SGHTS and CDR2 YDEGEE. Trimming removed 0 bases from V and 3 bases from J, with 9 bases in between. CDR3 nucleotide sequence: TGTGCCAGCAGCTTGGCAGGGTACCACACTGAAGCTTTCTTT. Translation gives CASSLAGYHTEAFF. The whole variable domain, filled in from reference TRBV5-8 and TRBJ1-1, reads EAGVTQSPTHLIKTRGQQATLRCSPISGHTSVYWYQQALGLGLQFLLWYDEGEERNRGNFPPRFSGRQFPNYSSELNVNALELEDSALYLCASSLAGYHTEAFFGQGTRLTVV.

The rearrangement uses TRBV27 and TRBJ2-3, with D perhaps matching TRBD1 or TRBD2 (5 bases each). The V and J ends lost 6 bases and 4 bases respectively, with 14 bases between them. The CDR3 is made up of 14 amino acids. Germline lookup yields CDR1 MNHEY and CDR2 SMNVEV (reference sequence). The CDR3 sequence: CASSGTRVPDTQYF. CDR3 in DNA: TGTGCCAGCAGCGGGACCCGGGTTCCAGATACGCAGTATTTT.

V is TRBV28 and J is TRBJ1-2; perhaps TRBD1 as D (6 bases). This CDR3 is built from 16 residues. V gave up 6 bases and J gave up 0 bases, with 17 bases separating them. Germline CDR1 MDHEN, CDR2 SYDVKM. The DNA of the CDR3 is TGTGCCAGCAGGCGAAGCGTCAGGGGAACTAACTATGGCTACACCTTC. Its translation: CASRRSVRGTNYGYTF.

The rearrangement joins TRBV4-2 to TRBJ2-1; 8 nucleotides agree with TRBD1. Trimming at V came to 3 bases and at J to 6 bases, leaving 7 bases not matched to a gene. The CDR3 has 15 residues. Germline CDR1 and CDR2: LGHNA and YNFKEQ. CDR3 sequence: CASSQGDRGGNEQFF. Here the CDR3 DNA reads TGTGCCAGCAGCCAGGGAGACAGGGGAGGCAATGAGCAGTTCTTC.

This clone showed up just once. The chain links TRBV9 to TRBJ2-3; tentative D call: TRBD2 (5 bases). This CDR3 region has 13 residues. Germline V gene sequence: CDR1 SGDLS, CDR2 YYNGEE. The V end lost 0 bases, the J end lost 4 bases, and 6 bases lay between the germline ends. This chain's CDR3 is CASSVGGADTQYF. The CDR3 DNA reads as TGTGCCAGCAGCGTAGGGGGAGCAGATACGCAGTATTTT.

This chain uses TRBV9 with TRBJ2-1; D not certain. Trimming took off 0 bases at V and 0 bases at J, with 7 bases between the two ends. From germline, CDR1 is SGDLS and CDR2 YYNGEE. The CDR3 runs to 15 residues. Written as DNA, the CDR3 is TGTGCCAGCAGCGTAGATAGTAGCTCCTACAATGAGCAGTTCTTC. This encodes CASSVDSSSYNEQFF.

This clone was counted only a few times. The chain carries TRBV19 and TRBJ2-7, with D tentatively TRBD2 (6 bases). The germline V and J ends were trimmed by 5 bases and 6 bases, with 17 bases remaining between them. The germline V gene has CDR1 LNHDA and CDR2 SQIVND (reference sequence). The CDR3 is made up of 14 amino acids. DNA for the CDR3: TGTGCCAGTAGTCCGGGACTCCCAGGTCTCGAGCAGTACTTC. Protein: CASSPGLPGLEQYF. The complete variable domain, with remaining parts taken from reference TRBV19 and TRBJ2-7, reads DGGITQSPKYLFRKEGQNVTLSCEQNLNHDAMYWYRQDPGQGLRLIYYSQIVNDFQKGDIAEGYSVSREKKESFPLTVTSAQKNPTAFYLCASSPGLPGLEQYFGPGTRLTVT.

This chain joins TRBV4-3 and TRBJ2-1; 10 bases map to TRBD2. This CDR3 is 15 amino acids long. Germline trimming cut 0 bases from V and 5 bases from J; bases unmatched to any gene: 1. Germline assignment: CDR1 LGHNA and CDR2 YSLEER. In DNA, the CDR3 is TGCGCCAGCAGCCAAGATAGCGGGGGGAACAATGAGCAGTTCTTC. It translates to CASSQDSGGNNEQFF.

This chain links TRBV14 with TRBJ1-1; TRBD1 is a possible D gene (5 bases). This CDR3 is 15 amino acids long. CDR1 SGHDN and CDR2 FVKESK come from the germline V gene. The V gene lost 1 base and the J gene lost 1 base, with 10 bases spanning the gap. CDR3 nucleotide sequence: TGTGCCAGCAGCCAAGGAAGGGGATGGAACACTGAAGCTTTCTTT. Translation gives CASSQGRGWNTEAFF.

The chain couples TRBV7-8 to TRBJ2-1; D might be TRBD1 (6 bases). The germline CDR1 and CDR2 sequences are SGHVS and FQNEAQ. The CDR3 extends over 15 amino acids. Trimming took 5 bases from V and 6 from J, leaving 17 bases between them. CDR3 sequence reads: CASSPNRVTSNEQFF. The CDR3 DNA reads as TGTGCCAGCAGCCCTAACAGGGTGACAAGCAATGAGCAGTTCTTC.

The sample holds a few counts of this clone. The gene calls are TRBV6-6 and TRBJ2-3; possible D gene TRBD1, 6 bases. Germline lookup yields CDR1 MNHNY and CDR2 SVGAGI (reference sequence). The CDR3 covers 15 residues. The V gene lost 2 bases and the J gene lost 1 base, with 10 bases spanning the gap. CDR3 in amino acids: CASSYLEGGTDTQYF. As DNA, the CDR3 is TGTGCCAGCAGTTACCTCGAGGGGGGCACAGATACGCAGTATTTT.

The rearrangement uses TRBV15 and TRBJ2-7; 9 positions agree with TRBD1. The V and J ends lost 5 bases and 5 bases, in that order; junction bases with no gene match: 7. The germline CDR1 and CDR2 sequences are LNHNV and YYDKDF (reference sequence). The CDR3 runs 14 residues. CDR3 residues: CATSGGQGSDEQYF. The CDR3 region has the DNA TGTGCCACCAGCGGGGGACAGGGATCTGACGAGCAGTACTTC.

This clone has just one count. The gene calls are TRBV5-1 and TRBJ1-5; TRBD1 is a possible D gene (6 bases). The CDR3 length is 14 residues. From germline, CDR1 is SGHRS and CDR2 YFSETQ. Trimming left V 3 bases short and J 4 bases short, with 11 bases between. The CDR3 nucleotides read TGCGCCAGCAGCTCGGACAGTCCGAATCAGCCCCAGCATTTT. It translates to CASSSDSPNQPQHF.

This clone was seen only a few times. This chain links TRBV19 with TRBJ1-1; tentative D call: TRBD1 (5 bases). The V end was cut by 10 bases, the J end by 1 base, with 13 bases between. The CDR3 is 13 amino acids. Germline CDR1 reads LNHDA; CDR2 reads SQIVND (reference sequence). Written as DNA, the CDR3 is TGTGCCACCAACGAGGGGCGGAACACTGAAGCTTTCTTT. Translation: CATNEGRNTEAFF. The whole variable domain, filled in from reference TRBV19 and TRBJ1-1, reads DGGITQSPKYLFRKEGQNVTLSCEQNLNHDAMYWYRQDPGQGLRLIYYSQIVNDFQKGDIAEGYSVSREKKESFPLTVTSAQKNPTAFYLCATNEGRNTEAFFGQGTRLTVV.

This clone was recorded a few times. The chain carries TRBV11-3 and TRBJ1-5; D uncertain. CDR1 is SGHNT and CDR2 is YENEEA in the germline V gene. Between the trimmed V and J ends, which lost 5 bases and 9 bases, there was a span of 11 bases. The CDR3 length is 12 residues. As DNA, the CDR3 is TGTGCCAGCAGCGCACCCGGTGGGCCCCAGCATTTT. Encoded protein: CASSAPGGPQHF.

This clone was seen a few times. This CDR3 is also generated by other DNA sequences in the sample. This chain connects TRBV4-1 to TRBJ2-7; D is unclear. Germline V lookup: CDR1 MGHRA, CDR2 YSYEKL. V shed 1 base and J shed 5 bases, with 6 bases lying between them. The CDR3 spans 12 residues. The CDR3 nucleotides read TGCGCCAGCAGCCAAGTGGGCAACGAGCAGTACTTC. Amino acids: CASSQVGNEQYF.

A note on this clone: Other nucleotide sequences from this sample produce the same CDR3. This sequence joins TRBV5-6 and TRBJ2-5, with D possibly TRBD1 on 7 matching bases. This CDR3 region has 13 residues. Trimming left V 5 bases short and J 7 bases short, with 15 bases between. Germline CDR1 reads SGHDT; CDR2 reads YYEEEE. The CDR3 coding sequence is TGTGCCAGCAGTTGGGGGACAGCGGGGACCCAGTACTTC. Encoded protein: CASSWGTAGTQYF.

The CDR3 loop is CAWSGIQGNQPQHF. DNA of the CDR3: TGTGCCTGGAGTGGTATACAGGGAAATCAGCCCCAGCATTTT. This rearrangement joins TRBV30 to TRBJ1-5; perhaps TRBD1 as D (6 bases). The CDR3 contains 14 residues. Per germline, CDR1 GTSNPN and CDR2 SVGIG (reference sequence). Trimming left V 1 base short and J 4 bases short, with 11 bases between.

This clone was detected once. The rearrangement uses TRBV7-9 and TRBJ2-7; maybe TRBD2 (7 bases). V was trimmed by 2 bases and J by 3 bases, leaving 26 bases between them. CDR1 is SEHNR and CDR2 is FQNEAQ in the germline V gene (reference sequence). The CDR3 consists of 19 residues. Written as DNA, the CDR3 is TGTGCCAGCAGCTTACTCGGGGGCCCCTCTGGGGGGGTTCTCTACGAGCAGTACTTC. Encoded protein: CASSLLGGPSGGVLYEQYF.